This T cell receptor beta chain was sequenced for a study of regulatory T cells in long-lasting Graves disease. For TCR beta, libraries came from iRepertoire HTBI primers and Arm-PCR of CDR3 regions. TCRdb re-analysed the multiplex PCR reads in MiXCR, keeping a single row per CDR3 protein. Of more than 400,000 distinct CDR3 sequences listed, about 17% were seen once; the top ten hold 12%. Trimming stripped 6 bases from V and 2 bases from J, with 11 bases between. The CDR3 has 14 residues. The germline V gene has CDR1 MNHEY and CDR2 SMNVEV (reference sequence). Time point noted: newly diagnosed GD, antithyroid drugs for less than 3 months. The TCR library was made from RNA extracted from PBMCs. The same sample was also used in a study of T cells in Graves' hyperthyroidism and ophthalmopathy.

This clonotype was sampled from a man aged 40-55 years with Graves disease. The specimen comprised peripheral blood mononuclear cells (PBMCs), sampled at new diagnosis, from a patient treated with antithyroid drugs. The chain joins TRBV27 to TRBJ2-4; perhaps TRBD2 as D (6 bases). CDR3 in amino acids: CASSLTSSKNIQYF. CDR3 bases: TGTGCCAGCAGCCTAACTAGCTCCAAAAACATTCAGTACTTC.